This T cell receptor beta chain was identified during a study of blood T cell repertoires in COVID-19. Whole-study context: Sites in the United States, Italy and Spain provided acute and convalescent COVID-19 samples. T cells, B-cell-depleted T cells, or PBMCs provided the cDNA or gDNA that served as material.

Libraries were prepared by immunoSEQ multiplex PCR; TCRdb keeps only in-frame clonotypes and omits some of them. Seen here are 350,000 or so clones, roughly 85% observed once, and the top ten hold about 4.2%. Participants were aged roughly 18 to 90 years, lived in over 20 US areas, and enrolled virtually. The CDR3 has 11 amino acids. Trimming stripped 8 bases from V and 7 bases from J, with 6 bases between. Germline CDR1 reads SEHNR; CDR2 reads FQNEAQ (reference sequence). Sequencing used PBMCs or T cells enriched from blood (not recorded which). The chain joins TRBV7-9 to TRBJ1-6; possibly TRBD1 for D (5 bases). The sequence was collected from a woman aged 40 to 50 with acute COVID-19. This CDR3 is CASGQNSPLHF. CDR3 bases: TGTGCCAGCGGACAAAATTCACCCCTCCACTTT. Complete variable domain (other parts from reference TRBV7-9 and TRBJ1-6): DTGVSQNPRHKITKRGQNVTFRCDPISEHNRLYWYRQTLGQGPEFLTYFQNEAQLEKSRLLSDRFSAERPKGSFSTLEIQRTEQGDSAMYLCASGQNSPLHFGNGTRLTVT.